This TCR beta chain stems from a study of cytomegalovirus exposure and HLA in healthy donors. Study summary: Samples from HLA-typed donors yielded about 85 million unique TCRs in an early data release.

The study, taken as a whole, reports: Accurate prediction of most subjects' HLA-A and HLA-B alleles from TCR beta sequences was reported. Reports described diagnosis of cytomegalovirus status by the classifier as highly specific and sensitive.

CDR3 length: 15 residues. CDR1 SGHAT and CDR2 FQNNGV come from the germline V gene. V was clipped by 1 base and J by 4 bases, with 8 bases between them. The PCR contained 60 Vbeta and 13 Jbeta primers. TCRdb keeps only in-frame clones here, not all; method: immunoSEQ multiplex PCR. The sample has roughly 100,000 clones; around 65% are singletons. Notes on this clone: Its antigen is as yet unknown.

The chain has TRBV11-2 and TRBJ2-6, with D perhaps TRBD2 (6 bases). Sequencing input: PBMCs. The clonotype comes from a woman between 45 and 65 years old in good health and CMV-seronegative. CDR3 protein: CASSLAGAGANVLTF. Here the CDR3 DNA reads TGTGCCAGCAGCTTAGCGGGAGCCGGGGCCAACGTCCTGACTTTC.